This T cell receptor (delta chain) is drawn from a study of Vδ1+ human thymocytes. From germline, CDR1 is TSWWSYY and CDR2 QGS. The CDR3 totals 21 residues. Germline trimming cut 0 bases from V and 3 bases from J; bases unmatched to any gene: 19. Study outcomes and limitations: Thymic TRG and TRD repertoires appeared highly polyclonal, with Gaussian CDR3 length distributions.

On this clone itself: What it binds is unknown.

The template was reverse-transcribed extracted RNA. Multiplex PCR used pooled V-gene forward primers and a constant-region reverse primer to amplify CDR3s. TCRdb re-called clones from the multiplex PCR reads via CATT. The data contain 80,000 or so delta-chain clones, about 30% of them singletons. The chain links TRDV1 to TRDJ1, with 10 bases fitting TRDD3. The sequence derives from a boy under two years old who had congenital heart surgery. The sample comprised Vdelta1+ gamma-delta thymocytes from the thymus. Subset here: FACS-sorted CD3+ TCRalphabeta- TCRVdelta1+ TCRVdelta2- thymocytes. The CDR3: CALGELPTCGGIRGASDKLIF. CDR3 bases: TGTGCTCTTGGGGAACTTCCTACGTGTGGGGGGATACGCGGGGCGTCCGATAAACTCATCTTT.